The T cell receptor beta chain described here comes from a study of blood T cells in healthy people across ages. Trimming shortened V by 10 bases and J by 4 bases, and 19 bases separated the two germline ends. CDR3 size: 14 residues. Every donor gave approximately 10 milliliters of peripheral blood. Samples each had at least 6 micrograms of total RNA extracted. This clonotype was recorded a few times. Next came a second PCR, run for about 6 to 12 cycles, which used a sample-barcoded 5' primer along with a J-beta primer mix. TCRdb analysed the 5' RACE reads with MiXCR anew, one entry per CDR3 protein. This table has 1.5 million to 2 million distinct CDR3 sequences, just under 50% appearing once.

The chain has TRBV12-3 or TRBV12-4 and TRBJ1-1; D remains ambiguous. The receptor was isolated from a woman between 40 and 55 years old in good health. The sample was blood. In DNA, the CDR3 is TGTGCCACCAACCTTCCCCCGGGGAGCACTGAAGCTTTCTTT. The encoded protein is CATNLPPGSTEAFF.